This T cell receptor (beta chain) was sequenced for a study of blood T cell repertoires in COVID-19 (dated by TCRdb to 2020 to 2021). Regarding the research as a whole: Samples from collaborators originated in the United States, Italy and Spain and spanned both the acute and convalescent phases of COVID-19. The prospective study material was composed of cDNA or gDNA derived from T cells, B-cell-depleted T cells, or PBMCs. The dataset comprised deeply sampled blood TCRbeta repertoires from subjects exposed to, actively infected with, or recovered from COVID-19. The repertoires were released in a freely available public database meant as a resource for research on the immune response to SARS-CoV-2. The samples were drawn from the first 160 participants of the ongoing ImmuneRACE study and from 1,254 subjects provided by 6 global collaborators. The sample metadata nearly always contained a de-identified subject ID, COVID-19 status, age in years and sex. Where available, HLA class I and class II types were obtained from metadata supplied by the sample provider rather than from assay-based typing. The study at large found these results: The quantity of clinical and demographic metadata differed by source and by participant and was supplied without curation.

Participants in the prospective study were aged about 18 to 95 years, lived in about two dozen United States geographic areas, and enrolled through a virtual design. In the prospective study, cohorts were assigned on the basis of participant-reported clinical history obtained from a screening survey and a study questionnaire. Recovered participants in ImmuneRACE Cohort 3 were defined as having two consecutive negative NP/OP PCR tests, clearance from a healthcare professional, or resolution of symptoms. In the prospective study, mobile phlebotomists collected whole blood, serum and a nasopharyngeal or oropharyngeal swab from each participant. Prospective study participants could optionally give additional blood draws and questionnaires over an approximately two-month period. Before DNA extraction, blood samples from the prospective study were shipped at room temperature or frozen. On this clone: The clone's antigen remains unknown. There are no base qualities to consult, and no much larger clone falls within one base.

TCRbeta CDR3 regions were amplified from genomic DNA by means of the immunoSEQ Assay, a bias-controlled multiplex PCR. The authors' analysis ran thus. The number of nucleated cells in each sample was estimated by amplification of reference gene primers within the assay. To quantify the absolute abundance of each unique TCRbeta CDR3 rearrangement, sequence reads were collapsed and filtered. For each sample, productive Simpson clonality was calculated as the square root of Simpson's diversity index over productive rearrangements. TCRdb retrieved this table from immuneACCESS and kept in-frame rearrangements only. Not all clones are present; in checked studies, unresolved V genes account for under half, and no reason is known for the remainder. V, J and clone size are those of that table, while D and trimming were read from the DNA. The sample table shows under 200,000 clones, and 65% to 85% are seen once. Of the sample, 10% to 15% is held by the ten largest clones.

The TCR sequence derives from a woman aged 60-75 years who had recovered from COVID-19. The sequenced material came from PBMCs or T cells enriched from blood (not recorded which).

The base sequence is TGTGCCAGCAGGCTAATCCGGGACTATGGCTACACCTTC. It translates to CASRLIRDYGYTF. The chain uses TRBV6-5 and TRBJ1-2, with the D gene call left open. CDR1 MNHEY and CDR2 SVGAGI are derived from the germline V gene. V and J are truncated by 6 bases and 3 bases respectively, leaving an intervening sequence of 11 bases. The cysteine opens and the phenylalanine closes a CDR3 of 13 amino acids. CDR3 DNA only is kept here, 39 bases in frame from base 1.